This is a list of T cell receptor beta chains from one sample in a study of PD-1 blockade in classical Hodgkin lymphoma. Some clones are missing from TCRdb's copy, which holds only in-frame ones; the method was immunoSEQ multiplex PCR. The data contain tens of thousands of clones, about 80% of them singletons. The material sequenced was peripheral blood mononuclear cells (PBMCs), taken before the second cycle of nivolumab. Every receptor here comes from a human donor with classical Hodgkin lymphoma. Each CDR3 is given with its conserved first and last residue.

v_call cdr3_aa
TRBV7-2 CASSSPGHSIFGEKLFF
TRBV5-1 CASSLSPRNTEAFF
TRBV5-5 CASSQRTLGHYGYTF
TRBV13 CASSPSGTGSAYGYTF
TRBV19 CASSTWTGTGANVLTF
TRBV9 CASSVGTATNEKLFF
TRBV27 CASSFETSGRAKQYF
TRBV11-2 CASSRDRIYNEQFF
TRBV11-2 CASSLDKAPSSYNEQFF
TRBV19 CASSGRQRTNEKLFF
TRBV9 CASSVEASRTKQYF
TRBV11-3 CASSTRGWNEQFF
TRBV11-2 CASSSLLRGRVASYEQYF
TRBV30 CAWSRDSSGNTIYF
TRBV19 CASTLSTGANEKLFF
TRBV7-7 CASSLASTAFF
TRBV5-4 CASSPASGRRADTQYF
TRBV30 CACYFGEQFF
TRBV5-6 CASSLGGTYEQYF
TRBV5-1 CASSLIGGGVQETQYF
TRBV13 CASSPAGAVGRDTEAFF
TRBV19 CASSIVGSLETQYF
TRBV29-1 CSVVWGNYGYTF
TRBV5-1 CASSPFFAVDGYTF
TRBV5-6 CASSLALEDTQYF
TRBV7-9 CASSSGVGETQYF
TRBV6-6 CASTPLGAYNEQFF
TRBV4-3 CASSQDLGAYEQYF
TRBV7-9 CASSLGNTQYF
TRBV19 CASSLGIISEAFF
TRBV7-6 CASSLATGSGNTIYF
TRBV19 CASSINRANTEAFF
TRBV11-2 CASSNNEQFF
TRBV2 CASRRRPLGNNSPLHF
TRBV18 CASSPGLKLETQYF
TRBV9 CASSVGVSGSYEQYF
TRBV4-1 CASSQEGQPQHF
TRBV18 CASSPKTSGVTDTQYF
TRBV2 CASSVTEDSPLHF
TRBV11-2 CASSVGRDTQYF
TRBV19 CASADGAGMGAEAFF
TRBV10-3 CAISDQPGENYGYTF
TRBV5-4 CASSHSGRKDTGELFF
TRBV7-2 CASSLAQALGNTIYF
TRBV5-1 CASSYDRDLLNEQFF
TRBV5-1 CASSTIAGAGDTQYF
TRBV9 CASSVAGESPLHF
TRBV10-2 CASKTAGLVYEQFF
TRBV5-4 CASSPGQGRAEAFF
TRBV6-5 CASSYMNRDTNYGYTF
TRBV5-8 CASSFRTGYTYEQYF
TRBV11-2 CASSLELAGYETQYF
TRBV28 CATGRRNSPLHF
TRBV9 CASSFSVSSYNEQFF
TRBV10-1 CASSVLGSLAPDTQYF
TRBV28 CASSLVGVNYGYTF
TRBV9 CASRSLGEGGTGELFF
TRBV19 CASRPLGRDPNEQFF
TRBV6-1 CASSELAGGPPDTQYF
TRBV10-3 CAISGNLGRDQPQHF